This T cell receptor (beta chain) was obtained from a study of regulatory T cells in long-lasting Graves disease. Regarding the study as a whole: Examination was confined to peripheral blood, excluding thyroid tissue. Relative to new patients (under 1,000), persistent patients exhibited greater sharing of public clonotypes (about 2,700). Having only a small sample size may have limited accuracy.

This clonotype was seen only a few times. Antigen unknown. Arm-PCR with iRepertoire HTBI primers amplified the CDR3 regions for these TCR beta libraries. Each CDR3 protein is one row after TCRdb ran MiXCR on the multiplex PCR reads. The table lists 600,000 to 850,000 distinct CDR3 sequences, approximately 29% of them singletons. The time point here: persistent/refractory GD, antithyroid drugs over 5 years with positive TRAb. From RNA extracted from PBMCs, the TCR library was made. EDTA tubes received about 10 milliliters of collected peripheral blood. Germline V CDR1 and CDR2: MDHEN, SYDVKM. With 5 bases removed from V and 5 bases from J, the gap between germline ends came to 12 bases. This CDR3 is 13 amino acids long.

This chain links TRBV28 with TRBJ1-2; possible D gene TRBD1, 5 bases. The material was peripheral blood mononuclear cells (PBMCs), obtained when the disease was refractory, from a patient treated with antithyroid drugs. The sequence derives from a female donor with Graves disease. This CDR3 reads CASSGGWQYGYTF. The DNA for the CDR3 is TGTGCCAGCAGTGGGGGATGGCAGTATGGCTACACCTTC.